The clone carrying this TCR beta chain was seen only a few times. These data are taken from a study of human T cells and chemical hapten exposure. Specified time point: pre-sensitization, week 0. The treatment is: therapeutic diphenylcyclopropenone sensitization with weekly scalp DPC. TCRdb re-called the RACE reads through MiXCR, storing one row per CDR3 protein. Of around 330,000 distinct CDR3 sequences in the sample, 4.5% to 7% are singletons; the top ten hold 7% to 10%. The CDR3 totals 14 residues. Germline V gene data show CDR1 as MNHNY and CDR2 as SVGAGI (reference sequence). Trimming took off 7 bases at V and 8 bases at J, with 17 bases between the two ends.

V gene TRBV6-6 combines with J gene TRBJ1-4; TRBD1 is a possible D gene (6 bases). This sequence originates from a young woman with alopecia areata. Some clones in this sample may be carry-over from other donors' samples. The sample in question was whole blood, obtained in connection with sensitization to the hapten diphenylcyclopropenone (DPC). CDR3 DNA sequence: TGTGCCAGCACCCGGGGGGCTGAGGGGGAAAAACTGTTTTTT. Its translation is CASTRGAEGEKLFF.